This T cell receptor beta chain was captured by sequencing in a study of neurological immune-mediated disorders. TCRdb ran MiXCR on the 5' RACE reads and lists one entry per CDR3 protein. Altogether roughly 70,000 distinct CDR3 sequences are present, roughly 4.4% being singletons, with the ten largest covering 2% to 2.5%. Germline V gives CDR1 SGHTA, CDR2 FQGNSA. The CDR3 sequence is 13 residues long. The V end was cut by 7 bases, the J end by 4 bases, with 13 bases between. This clonotype was recorded at least ten times. Unsorted libraries came from 2 million PBMCs stored at -80 °C. The receptor was derived from a woman between 70 and 85 years old with multiple sclerosis. The specimen was PBMCs. The chain uses TRBV7-2 and TRBJ1-1; D is ambiguous. The CDR3 protein is CASTLTGSTEAFF. The CDR3 coding sequence is TGTGCCAGCACACTTACCGGGAGCACTGAAGCTTTCTTT.